In this sample, the clone carrying this T cell receptor (beta chain) turned up once. The sample is drawn from a study of cytomegalovirus exposure and HLA in healthy donors. It was with 60 Vbeta and 13 Jbeta primers that the PCR ran. Assay: immunoSEQ multiplex PCR; the TCRdb copy retains only in-frame clones and omits some. The sample has under 200,000 clones, under 80% seen once. The material sequenced was PBMCs. This receptor was obtained from a woman aged 25-40 years in good health and CMV-seronegative.

CDR3 DNA sequence: TGTGCCTGGAGTCCTGGACAGTCTCTCGGGTCACCCCTCCACTTT. Its protein product is CAWSPGQSLGSPLHF. The chain links TRBV30 to TRBJ1-6, with a possible D match to TRBD1 (6 bases). Germline CDR1 reads GTSNPN; CDR2 reads SVGIG (reference sequence). V lost 2 bases and J 10 bases, leaving 18 bases between the germline ends. This CDR3 comprises 15 residues.